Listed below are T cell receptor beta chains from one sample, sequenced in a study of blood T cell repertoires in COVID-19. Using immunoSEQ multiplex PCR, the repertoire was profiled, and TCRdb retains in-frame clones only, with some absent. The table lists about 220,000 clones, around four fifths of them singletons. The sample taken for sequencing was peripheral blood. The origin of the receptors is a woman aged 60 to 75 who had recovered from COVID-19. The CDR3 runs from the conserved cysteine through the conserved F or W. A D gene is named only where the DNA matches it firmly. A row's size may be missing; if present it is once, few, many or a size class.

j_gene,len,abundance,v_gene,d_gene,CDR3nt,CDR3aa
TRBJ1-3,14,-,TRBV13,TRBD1,TGTGCCAGCAGCCCCGGACAGGGTTTGGACACCATATATTTT,CASSPGQGLDTIYF
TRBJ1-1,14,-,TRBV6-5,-,TGTGCCAGCAGTTACTCGCGGGGAATCACTGAAGCTTTCTTT,CASSYSRGITEAFF
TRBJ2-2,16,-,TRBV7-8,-,TGTGCCAGCAGCTTAGGTTGGGGCAGGGATGCCGGGGAGCTGTTTTTT,CASSLGWGRDAGELFF
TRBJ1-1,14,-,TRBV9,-,TGTGCCAGCAGCCCCCTTGGATCAGGGACTGAAGCTTTCTTT,CASSPLGSGTEAFF
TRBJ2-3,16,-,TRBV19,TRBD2,TGTGCCACACGTTCTTCTAGCGGGGTGAGCACAGATACGCAGTATTTT,CATRSSSGVSTDTQYF
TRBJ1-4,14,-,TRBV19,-,TGTGCCAGTAGGAGGACAGATGGAAATGAAAAACTGTTTTTT,CASRRTDGNEKLFF
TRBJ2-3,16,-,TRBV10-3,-,TGTGCCATCAGTGAGTCGGTTCGGGGTAGCACAGATACGCAGTATTTT,CAISESVRGSTDTQYF
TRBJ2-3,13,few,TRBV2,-,TGTGCCACCGGTCAGGACACCGGGCGTACGCAGTATTTT,CATGQDTGRTQYF
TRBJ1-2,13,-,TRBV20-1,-,TGCAGTGCTAGTCTATCCCGCTCTGAGAGCTACACCTTC,CSASLSRSESYTF
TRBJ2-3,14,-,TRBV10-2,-,TGCGCCAGCAGGGGAGAATCTAGCACAGATACGCAGTATTTT,CASRGESSTDTQYF
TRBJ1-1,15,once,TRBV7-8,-,TGTGCCAGCAGCTGGGGCTGGAGGGAGAACACTGAAGCTTTCTTT,CASSWGWRENTEAFF
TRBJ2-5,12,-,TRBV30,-,TGTGCCTGGAGTGTAATATCCGAGACCCAGTACTTC,CAWSVISETQYF
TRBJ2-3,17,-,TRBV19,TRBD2,TGTGCCAGTAGTATATTCAAGACTAGCGGGGCCAGAGATACGCAGTATTTT,CASSIFKTSGARDTQYF
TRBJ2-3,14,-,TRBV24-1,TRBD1,TGTGCCACCAGTCCGGGACAGGGGATAGATACGCAGTATTTT,CATSPGQGIDTQYF
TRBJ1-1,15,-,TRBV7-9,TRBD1,TGTGCCAGCAGCTCTATAAGGACAGGAAGGTCTGAAGCTTTCTTT,CASSSIRTGRSEAFF
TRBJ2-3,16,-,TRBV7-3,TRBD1,TGTGCCAGCAGCTTAGGGACAGGATCTAGCACAGATACGCAGTATTTT,CASSLGTGSSTDTQYF
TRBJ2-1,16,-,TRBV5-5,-,TGTGCCAGCAGCCGGAACAGGGTTTCCTCCTACAATGAGCAGTTCTTC,CASSRNRVSSYNEQFF
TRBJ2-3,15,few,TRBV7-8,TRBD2,TGTGCCAGCAGCTCGTCCGGGACTAGCGCAGATACGCAGTATTTT,CASSSSGTSADTQYF
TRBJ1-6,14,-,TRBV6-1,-,TGTGCCAGCAGTGAAATGACAGTGAATTCACCCCTCCACTTT,CASSEMTVNSPLHF
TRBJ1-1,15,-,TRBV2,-,TGTGCCAGCAGCCCCGTGGGGAGGGGGGACACTGAAGCTTTCTTT,CASSPVGRGDTEAFF
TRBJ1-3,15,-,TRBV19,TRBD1,TGTGCCAGTAGTACTTGGACAGGGCGGGGAAACACCATATATTTT,CASSTWTGRGNTIYF
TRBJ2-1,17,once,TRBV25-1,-,TGTGCCAGCAGTGAATATTTGACAGAGAAGGACTACAATGAGCAGTTCTTC,CASSEYLTEKDYNEQFF
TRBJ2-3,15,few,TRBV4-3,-,TGCGCCAGCAGCCAGGTGGCAGGGAGCACAGATACGCAGTATTTT,CASSQVAGSTDTQYF
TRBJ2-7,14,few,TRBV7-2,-,TGTGCCAGCAGCTTAATGGCACAGACCTACGAGCAGTACTTC,CASSLMAQTYEQYF
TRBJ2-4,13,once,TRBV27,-,TGTGCCAGCAAGCCAGACAGAAGAAACATTCAGTACTTC,CASKPDRRNIQYF
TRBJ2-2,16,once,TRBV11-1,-,TGTGCCAGCAGCCGCCGGCGAGCGCAGAACACCGGGGAGCTGTTTTTT,CASSRRRAQNTGELFF
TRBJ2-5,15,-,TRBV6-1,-,TGTGCCAGCAGTGACCTCCGGGACTACCAAGAGACCCAGTACTTC,CASSDLRDYQETQYF
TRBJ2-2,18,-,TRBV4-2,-,TGTGCCAGCAGCCAAGAAGGGCCAGGGGCTACGAACACCGGGGAGCTGTTTTTT,CASSQEGPGATNTGELFF
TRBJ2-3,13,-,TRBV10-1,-,TGCGCCAGCACAGATTCTTCCACAGATACGCAGTATTTT,CASTDSSTDTQYF